The 24 T cell receptor beta chains below were found in one sample sequenced in a study of chemoradiotherapy in HPV16-positive cancers. Sequencing was performed with immunoSEQ multiplex PCR; in TCRdb, only in-frame clones are kept and a portion is missing. The profile shows 25,000 to 30,000 clones, over 85% of them singletons. This material consisted of blood, taken from a patient who underwent chemoradiotherapy. The receptors stem from a human donor with HPV-associated anogenital cancer.

The chain combines TRBV15 with TRBJ2-3; 16 bases agree with TRBD2. Trimming cost V 3 bases and J 0 bases; bases outside gene matches: 3. CDR1 and CDR2 from the germline V gene are LNHNV and YYDKDF (reference sequence). CDR3 length: 18 residues. The CDR3 spells CATSRGLAGGPSTDTQYF. The CDR3 nucleotides read TGTGCCACCAGCAGGGGACTAGCGGGGGGGCCTAGCACAGATACGCAGTATTTT.

This sequence joins TRBV10-3 and TRBJ2-5; 12 bases are shared with TRBD1. CDR1 ENHRY and CDR2 SYGVKD come from the germline V gene. V gave up 6 bases and J gave up 5 bases; unmatched junction bases: 4. The CDR3 spans 14 residues. The CDR3 DNA is TGTGCCATCAGGGGACAGGGGGCCTCGGAGACCCAGTACTTC. Residues: CAIRGQGASETQYF.

The V and J genes are TRBV9 and TRBJ1-1, with D perhaps TRBD1 (5 bases). This CDR3 is built from 17 residues. Germline lookup yields CDR1 SGDLS and CDR2 YYNGEE. V was cut by 0 bases and J by 0 bases, with 15 bases left in between. CDR3 nucleotides: TGTGCCAGCAGCGTAGATCCGACAGTTTCCATGAACACTGAAGCTTTCTTT. Protein product: CASSVDPTVSMNTEAFF. Using reference TRBV9 and TRBJ1-1 for the parts outside the CDR3, the full variable domain is DSGVTQTPKHLITATGQRVTLRCSPRSGDLSVYWYQQSLDQGLQFLIQYYNGEERAKGNILERFSAQQFPDLHSELNLSSLELGDSALYFCASSVDPTVSMNTEAFFGQGTRLTVV.

The V and J genes are TRBV19 and TRBJ1-5; no definite D call. Trimming took off 1 base at V and 0 bases at J, with 10 bases between the two ends. The CDR3 contains 16 residues. The germline gives CDR1 LNHDA, CDR2 SQIVND (reference sequence). The CDR3: CASSIVGGYSNQPQHF. The CDR3 DNA is TGTGCCAGTAGTATAGTGGGAGGCTATAGCAATCAGCCCCAGCATTTT.

This clone was counted only a few times. Written as DNA, the CDR3 is TGTGCCAGTAGTATTTGGGCAACTGGGGCCAACGTCCTGACTTTC. Its protein product is CASSIWATGANVLTF. The rearrangement uses TRBV19 and TRBJ2-6; D remains unclear. Germline lookup yields CDR1 LNHDA and CDR2 SQIVND (reference sequence). The CDR3 extends over 15 amino acids. V was pared by 3 bases and J by 2 bases, with 8 bases between.

The chain uses TRBV5-1 and TRBJ2-5; D gene unclear. The CDR3 has 13 amino acids. Trimming shortened V by 4 bases and J by 5 bases, and 12 bases separated the two germline ends. CDR1 SGHRS and CDR2 YFSETQ come from the germline V gene. The CDR3 bases are TGCGCCAGCAGCCCGGAAAGTTCGGAGACCCAGTACTTC. Protein product: CASSPESSETQYF. The full variable domain, with the rest looked up from reference TRBV5-1 and TRBJ2-5, is KAGVTQTPRYLIKTRGQQVTLSCSPISGHRSVSWYQQTPGQGLQFLFEYFSETQRNKGNFPGRFSGRQFSNSRSEMNVSTLELGDSALYLCASSPESSETQYFGPGTRLLVL.

The chain links TRBV11-3 to TRBJ2-3, with D uncertain. CDR3 size: 14 residues. Looked up from germline, CDR1 is SGHNT and CDR2 is YENEEA. Trimming removed 3 bases from V and 1 base from J, with 8 bases in between. CDR3 DNA: TGTGCCAGCAGCTTTGGTGGGGGCACAGATACGCAGTATTTT. It translates to CASSFGGGTDTQYF.

The chain employs TRBV6-6 and TRBJ1-6; D gene uncertain. Germline V CDR1 and CDR2: MNHNY, SVGAGI (reference sequence). The CDR3 extends over 12 amino acids. Trimming removed 4 bases from V and 8 bases from J, with 6 bases in between. The DNA for the CDR3 is TGTGCCAGCAGTTTCGGGTATTCACCCCTCCACTTT. Amino acids: CASSFGYSPLHF.

Written as DNA, the CDR3 is TGTGCCAGCAGCTTATTAGGGACTAGCGGCACGATCGGAGATACGCAGTATTTT. Translating gives CASSLLGTSGTIGDTQYF. This chain connects TRBV7-8 to TRBJ2-3; 11 bases map to TRBD2. CDR3 length: 18 amino acids. CDR1 is SGHVS and CDR2 is FQNEAQ in the germline V gene. Trimming took 2 bases from V and 5 from J; bases not matched to a gene: 12.

This CDR3 is CASSSGLAGYNEQFF. The CDR3 region has the DNA TGTGCCAGCAGCAGTGGACTAGCGGGTTACAATGAGCAGTTCTTC. The V and J genes are TRBV5-4 and TRBJ2-1; 11 nucleotides match TRBD2. The length of the CDR3 is 15 residues. Trimming removed 4 bases from V and 4 bases from J; junction bases left unmatched: 4. Germline CDR1 SGHNT, CDR2 YYREEE (reference sequence).

The chain carries TRBV5-6 and TRBJ2-7; perhaps D is TRBD1 or TRBD2 (5 bases each). Germline V gene sequence: CDR1 SGHDT, CDR2 YYEEEE. V was clipped by 2 bases and J by 2 bases, with 14 bases between them. CDR3 length: 15 residues. The CDR3 nucleotides are TGTGCCAGCAGCTTCAGAGGGGTCGATCCCTACGAGCAGTACTTC. Its translation: CASSFRGVDPYEQYF.

This chain connects TRBV9 to TRBJ2-5, with TRBD1 matching over 8 bases. V gave up 0 bases and J gave up 5 bases; unmatched junction bases: 9. This CDR3 is 16 amino acids long. CDR1 SGDLS and CDR2 YYNGEE come from the germline V gene. The CDR3 DNA reads TGTGCCAGCAGCGTAGACGCCAGGGGGCGAGGGGAGACCCAGTACTTC. As protein: CASSVDARGRGETQYF.

CDR3 amino acids: CASSTGGLGYTF. For the CDR3, the DNA is TGTGCCAGCAGCACCGGAGGGTTGGGCTACACCTTC. This chain connects TRBV28 to TRBJ1-2; D is ambiguous. The CDR3 is made up of 12 amino acids. CDR1 and CDR2 (germline): MDHEN, SYDVKM. Trimming stripped 6 bases from V and 8 bases from J, with 13 bases between.

This chain links TRBV27 with TRBJ2-1; TRBD2 might be the D (6 bases). V was pared by 6 bases and J by 6 bases, with 18 bases between. Looked up from germline, CDR1 is MNHEY and CDR2 is SMNVEV (reference sequence). This CDR3 is built from 15 residues. The CDR3 loop reads CASRMAGLFGNEQFF. The CDR3, as DNA: TGTGCCAGCAGGATGGCGGGACTCTTCGGCAATGAGCAGTTCTTC.

The CDR3 bases are TGTGCCAGCAGTCTGACAGGGGGTAGCTATGGCTACACCTTC. Translation gives CASSLTGGSYGYTF. This chain connects TRBV6-5 to TRBJ1-2, with 9 bases identical to TRBD1. The CDR3 consists of 14 residues. CDR1 is MNHEY and CDR2 is SVGAGI in the germline V gene. V shed 5 bases and J 4 bases; nucleotides not matched to a gene: 5.

This CDR3 is CASSLGGQGTYEQYF. Here the CDR3 DNA reads TGTGCCAGCAGCTTGGGTGGGCAGGGGACCTACGAGCAGTACTTC. The gene calls are TRBV5-5 and TRBJ2-7; D is perhaps TRBD1 (6 bases). From germline, CDR1 is SGHKS and CDR2 YYEKEE (reference sequence). This CDR3 spans 15 amino acids. With 0 bases removed from V and 2 bases from J, the gap between germline ends came to 12 bases.

V is TRBV28 and J is TRBJ2-1, with 8 positions matching TRBD1. Germline loops: CDR1 MDHEN, CDR2 SYDVKM. The CDR3 is 15 amino acids. The trim removed 2 bases at V and 5 bases at J, leaving 5 bases unmatched. CDR3 bases: TGTGCCAGCAGTTTACCGGACAGGGCCGACAATGAGCAGTTCTTC. This translates into CASSLPDRADNEQFF. The entire variable domain, with the rest obtained from reference TRBV28 and TRBJ2-1, is as follows: DVKVTQSSRYLVKRTGEKVFLECVQDMDHENMFWYRQDPGLGLRLIYFSYDVKMKEKGDIPEGYSVSREKKERFSLILESASTNQTSMYLCASSLPDRADNEQFFGPGTRLTVL.

V usage is TRBV27 and J usage is TRBJ2-7; tentative D call: TRBD2 (5 bases). The V end was cut by 4 bases, the J end by 2 bases, with 9 bases between. The CDR3 totals 13 residues. Germline assignment: CDR1 MNHEY and CDR2 SMNVEV (reference sequence). CDR3 nucleotide sequence: TGTGCCAGCAGTTCCGGACTCACCTACGAGCAGTACTTC. Translation gives CASSSGLTYEQYF.

This rearrangement joins TRBV29-1 to TRBJ2-2, with D perhaps matching TRBD2 (6 bases). Germline lookup yields CDR1 SQVTM and CDR2 ANQGSEA. The V gene lost 5 bases and the J gene lost 7 bases, with 17 bases spanning the gap. This CDR3 is built from 14 residues. CDR3 protein: CSVYGTSVGGELFF. The DNA for the CDR3 is TGCAGCGTTTATGGGACTTCGGTGGGCGGGGAGCTGTTTTTT.

Written as DNA, the CDR3 is TGTGCCAGCAGTGAAGCCCCCCAGGGGTTCTTTGGCTACACCTTC. It is translated as CASSEAPQGFFGYTF. This chain uses TRBV2 with TRBJ1-2; possibly TRBD1 for D (6 bases). Germline V gene data show CDR1 as SNHLY and CDR2 as FYNNEI. V lost 0 bases to trimming and J lost 7 bases, with 15 bases between them. The CDR3 loop spans 15 amino acids.

The gene calls are TRBV29-1 and TRBJ2-2; 7 bases agree with TRBD1. Germline V gene sequence: CDR1 SQVTM, CDR2 ANQGSEA. This CDR3 region has 14 residues. Losses at the gene ends were 2 bases for V and 13 bases for J; bases not matched to a gene: 13. The CDR3 sequence is CSVESSDREIGLFF. Written as DNA, the CDR3 is TGCAGCGTTGAATCTTCCGACAGGGAGATAGGGCTGTTTTTT.

The rearrangement links TRBV5-1 to TRBJ1-4; D gene uncertain. CDR1 and CDR2 from the germline V gene are SGHRS and YFSETQ. The CDR3 extends over 14 amino acids. The V end was cut by 1 base, the J end by 0 bases, with 4 bases between. The CDR3 DNA is TGCGCCAGCAGCTTGTCAGCAACTAATGAAAAACTGTTTTTT. Its protein product is CASSLSATNEKLFF.

V gene TRBV11-2 combines with J gene TRBJ1-2, with TRBD1 matching 7 bases. The germline CDR1 and CDR2 sequences are SGHAT and FQNNGV. The ends lost 5 bases at V and 3 bases at J; junction bases unmatched: 3. This CDR3 region has 13 residues. The CDR3 sequence is CASSLDRDYGYTF. CDR3 DNA sequence: TGTGCCAGCAGCCTTGACAGGGACTATGGCTACACCTTC.

The V call is TRBV7-2, the J call TRBJ1-3; D is ambiguous. Germline CDR1 and CDR2: SGHTA and FQGNSA. The CDR3 length is 15 residues. Trimming removed 1 base from V and 0 bases from J, with 7 bases in between. CDR3 amino acids: CASSLDFLSGNTIYF. CDR3 in DNA: TGTGCCAGCAGCTTAGATTTCCTCTCTGGAAACACCATATATTTT.